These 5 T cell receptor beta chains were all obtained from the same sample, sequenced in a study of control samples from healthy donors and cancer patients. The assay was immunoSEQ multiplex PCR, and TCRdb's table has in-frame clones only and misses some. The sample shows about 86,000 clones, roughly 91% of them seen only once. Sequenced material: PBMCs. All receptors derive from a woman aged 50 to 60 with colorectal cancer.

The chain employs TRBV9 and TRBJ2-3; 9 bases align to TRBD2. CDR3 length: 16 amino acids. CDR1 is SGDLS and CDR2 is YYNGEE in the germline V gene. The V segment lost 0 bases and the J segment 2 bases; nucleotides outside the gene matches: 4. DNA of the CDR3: TGTGCCAGCAGCGTAGTAGAGCGGGGGGCCACAGATACGCAGTATTTT. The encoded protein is CASSVVERGATDTQYF.

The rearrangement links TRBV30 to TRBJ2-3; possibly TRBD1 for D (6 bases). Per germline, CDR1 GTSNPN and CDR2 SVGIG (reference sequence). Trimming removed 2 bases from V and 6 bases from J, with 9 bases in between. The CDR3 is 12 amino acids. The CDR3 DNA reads TGTGCCTGGAGTTCACAGGGTGATACGCAGTATTTT. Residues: CAWSSQGDTQYF.

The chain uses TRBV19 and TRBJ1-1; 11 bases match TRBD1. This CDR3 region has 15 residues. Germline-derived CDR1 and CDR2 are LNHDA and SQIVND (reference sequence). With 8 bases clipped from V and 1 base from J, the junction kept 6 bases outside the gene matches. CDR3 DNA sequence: TGTGCCAGTCGGGACAGGGGGGGACCGAACACTGAAGCTTTCTTT. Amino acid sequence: CASRDRGGPNTEAFF.

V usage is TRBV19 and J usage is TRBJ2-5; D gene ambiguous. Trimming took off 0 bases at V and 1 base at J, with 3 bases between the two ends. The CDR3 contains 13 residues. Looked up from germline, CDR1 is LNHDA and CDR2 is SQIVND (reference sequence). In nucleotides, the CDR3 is TGTGCCAGTAGTATAGATGCCCAAGAGACCCAGTACTTC. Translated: CASSIDAQETQYF.

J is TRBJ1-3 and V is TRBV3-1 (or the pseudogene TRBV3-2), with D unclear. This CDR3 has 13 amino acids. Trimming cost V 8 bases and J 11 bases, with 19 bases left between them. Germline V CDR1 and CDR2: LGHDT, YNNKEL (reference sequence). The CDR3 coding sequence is TGTGCCAGCTTGCACGGGGAATCAAAACCCATATATTTT. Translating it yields CASLHGESKPIYF.